The present T cell receptor beta chain was sequenced within a study of T-cell reconstitution after alpha-beta-depleted transplantation in children. CDR3 size: 16 residues. Trimming at V came to 6 bases and at J to 1 base, leaving 6 bases not matched to a gene. Germline-derived CDR1 and CDR2 are MDHEN and SYDVKM. Study conclusions and caveats: The origin of alpha-beta T cells about two months after transplant was reportedly several hundred expanded graft clones. After transplant, high TCRbeta diversity at day 60 in some patients arose from surviving recipient T cells and thymic progenitors. Newly generated T cells supplied most T-cell counts and diversity one year post-transplant.

Researchers prepared the TCRbeta library using unique molecular identifiers, the study reports. TCRdb redid the calling of the PCR reads with MiXCR, one entry per CDR3 protein. Of 250,000 to 300,000 distinct CDR3 sequences in the sample, just over 7.5% were seen once. Comments on this clonotype: Its antigen is not known.

This rearrangement joins TRBV28 to TRBJ1-6; 7 bases match TRBD1. The TCR was taken from a female patient between 2 and 15 years old who had a stem cell transplant for Fanconi anemia, so the T cells may come from the graft donor. The specimen comprised peripheral blood, sampled 360 days after TCRalphabeta/CD19-depleted stem cell transplant. CDR3 sequence reads: CASRRQGLSYNSPLHF. The CDR3 DNA reads TGTGCCAGCAGAAGACAGGGATTATCCTATAATTCACCCCTCCACTTT.